This entry lists 17 T cell receptor beta chains sequenced from one sample in a study of cytotoxic CD8 clonotypes in ibrutinib-treated CLL. Generated by immunoSEQ multiplex PCR, the TCRdb table keeps only in-frame clones and is missing some. The sample includes some 29,000 clones, roughly 69% seen only once; the top ten take approximately 50%. This specimen was PBMCs, taken after 24 months of ibrutinib treatment. The receptor source for this set is a human donor with chronic lymphocytic leukemia.

This sequence joins TRBV7-9 and TRBJ1-3; D gene ambiguous. Trimming removed 4 bases from V and 0 bases from J, with 10 bases in between. The CDR3 consists of 15 residues. Germline assignment: CDR1 SEHNR and CDR2 FQNEAQ (reference sequence). The CDR3 is CASSSLQSSGNTIYF. The CDR3 DNA reads TGTGCCAGCAGCTCTCTACAGAGCTCTGGAAACACCATATATTTT.

Here the CDR3 reads CASSFQRGREQYF. CDR3 DNA: TGTGCCAGTAGTTTCCAGCGGGGGCGAGAGCAGTACTTC. V is TRBV19 and J is TRBJ2-7; TRBD2 agrees at 8 bases. CDR3 length: 13 amino acids. Germline V gene lookup returns CDR1 LNHDA and CDR2 SQIVND (reference sequence). V lost 5 bases to trimming and J lost 7 bases; unmatched junction nucleotides: 7.

The rearrangement uses TRBV7-8 and TRBJ1-5, with TRBD1 matching 7 bases. Germline V gene sequence: CDR1 SGHVS, CDR2 FQNEAQ. With 0 bases clipped from V and 2 bases from J, the junction kept 4 bases outside the gene matches. The CDR3 runs 16 residues. This CDR3 is CASSLALTGGNQPQHF. The CDR3, as DNA: TGTGCCAGCAGCTTAGCGTTAACAGGGGGCAATCAGCCCCAGCATTTT. Drawing the rest from reference TRBV7-8 and TRBJ1-5, the complete variable domain is GAGVSQSPRYKVAKRGQDVALRCDPISGHVSLFWYQQALGQGPEFLTYFQNEAQLDKSGLPSDRFFAERPEGSVSTLKIQRTQQEDSAVYLCASSLALTGGNQPQHFGDGTRLSIL.

A few counts support this clone. V usage is TRBV7-6 and J usage is TRBJ1-6, with 9 nucleotides matching TRBD1. Germline CDR1 and CDR2: SGHVS and FNYEAQ. The CDR3 length is 15 residues. The J segment lost 7 bases and the V segment lost 5 bases, leaving 6 bases of the junction unmatched. CDR3 sequence: CASSLSGTGNSPLHF. In DNA form, the CDR3 reads TGTGCCAGCAGCCTCTCCGGGACAGGGAATTCACCCCTCCACTTT. Using reference TRBV7-6 and TRBJ1-6 for the parts outside the CDR3, the full variable domain is GAGVSQSPRYKVTKRGQDVALRCDPISGHVSLYWYRQALGQGPEFLTYFNYEAQQDKSGLPNDRFSAERPEGSISTLTIQRTEQRDSAMYRCASSLSGTGNSPLHFGNGTRLTVT.

The chain carries TRBV7-2 and TRBJ2-5, with D unresolved. Trimming stripped 3 bases from V and 4 bases from J, with 9 bases between. The CDR3 extends over 13 amino acids. In germline, CDR1 is SGHTA, CDR2 FQGNSA. The CDR3: CASSLRWGETQYF. The CDR3 coding sequence is TGTGCCAGCAGCTTGCGGTGGGGAGAGACCCAGTACTTC.

This clone has only a few counts. The gene calls are TRBV15 and TRBJ2-7, with D perhaps matching TRBD1 or TRBD2 (6 bases each). Germline V lookup: CDR1 LNHNV, CDR2 YYDKDF (reference sequence). This CDR3 contains 14 residues. The V end lost 8 bases, the J end lost 2 bases, and 16 bases lay between the germline ends. The CDR3 region has the DNA TGTGCCACCCGACCCGGGGGCAGCACCTACGAGCAGTACTTC. It is translated as CATRPGGSTYEQYF.

The V call is TRBV4-1, the J call TRBJ2-1; D uncertain. V was clipped by 0 bases and J by 5 bases, with 8 bases between them. The CDR3 sequence is 14 residues long. Germline assignment: CDR1 MGHRA and CDR2 YSYEKL. In DNA, the CDR3 is TGCGCCAGCAGCCAAGATCAGACAAACAATGAGCAGTTCTTC. Protein: CASSQDQTNNEQFF.

The CDR3 DNA sequence: TGTGCCAGCTCGCTCACAGGGGGCCATGGTGGCTACACCTTC. Translation gives CASSLTGGHGGYTF. The rearrangement links TRBV18 to TRBJ1-2, with 9 bases lining up with TRBD1. This CDR3 region has 14 residues. Germline trimming cut 6 bases from V and 7 bases from J; bases unmatched to any gene: 9. The germline V gene encodes CDR1 KGHSH and CDR2 LQKENI.

The genes are TRBV10-1 and TRBJ2-5, with D perhaps being TRBD1 or TRBD2 (5 bases each). The CDR3 length is 14 residues. V dropped 8 bases and J dropped 5 bases, with 18 bases sitting between them. Germline loops: CDR1 WNHNN, CDR2 SYGVQD (reference sequence). The DNA of the CDR3 is TGCGCCAGCCAGGGAGACAGCCCCACGGAGACCCAGTACTTC. Translated, it gives CASQGDSPTETQYF.

CDR3 protein: CASSFDLPGASNTGELFF. The CDR3 DNA sequence: TGTGCCAGCAGTTTTGATCTACCGGGGGCCTCGAACACCGGGGAGCTGTTTTTT. The chain is built from TRBV27 and TRBJ2-2; D could derive from TRBD1 or TRBD2 (6 bases each). The CDR3 covers 18 residues. Trimming removed 3 bases from V and 0 bases from J, with 17 bases in between. The germline CDR1 and CDR2 sequences are MNHEY and SMNVEV (reference sequence).

The chain is built from TRBV28 and TRBJ2-2; 7 bases map to TRBD2. Germline values: CDR1 MDHEN, CDR2 SYDVKM. Trimming at V came to 1 base and at J to 5 bases, leaving 4 bases not matched to a gene. CDR3 length equals 15 residues. CDR3 residues: CASSLSGGKTGELFF. DNA for the CDR3: TGTGCCAGCAGTTTATCCGGGGGGAAAACCGGGGAGCTGTTTTTT.

The chain combines TRBV2 with TRBJ2-7; TRBD1 or TRBD2 may be the D gene (6 bases each). There are 16 residues in the CDR3. The germline CDR1 and CDR2 sequences are SNHLY and FYNNEI. V was pared by 8 bases and J by 3 bases, with 23 bases between. The CDR3 nucleotides are TGTGCCAGCTCCAAGGGGGGCTTCGCTCTCGTCTACGAGCAGTACTTC. Protein sequence: CASSKGGFALVYEQYF. The full variable domain, rest sourced from reference TRBV2 and TRBJ2-7, is EPEVTQTPSHQVTQMGQEVILRCVPISNHLYFYWYRQILGQKVEFLVSFYNNEISEKSEIFDDQFSVERPDGSNFTLKIRSTKLEDSAMYFCASSKGGFALVYEQYFGPGTRLTVT.

On this clone itself: Only one base separates this from a far larger clonotype, so it likely reflects a read error. The chain carries TRBV4-1 and TRBJ2-3, with 7 bases aligning to TRBD2. The CDR3 has 15 amino acids. With V trimmed by 0 bases and J by 7 bases, 7 bases remained unmatched. Germline assignment: CDR1 MGHRA and CDR2 YSYEKL. The CDR3 nucleotides are TGCGCCAGCAGCCAAGAACAATTGGGGGGGTATACGCAGTATTTT. As protein: CASSQEQLGGYTQYF.

V gene TRBV5-1 combines with J gene TRBJ2-5, with 7 bases aligning to TRBD2. Germline-derived CDR1 and CDR2 are SGHRS and YFSETQ. CDR3 size: 15 residues. Losses at the gene ends were 2 bases for V and 0 bases for J; bases not matched to a gene: 4. CDR3 sequence: CASSFRGLDQETQYF. CDR3 DNA sequence: TGCGCCAGCAGCTTCCGTGGACTAGACCAAGAGACCCAGTACTTC.

This chain uses TRBV5-6 with TRBJ2-7, with no clear D. V lost 0 bases and J lost 4, with 11 bases in between. This CDR3 has 14 amino acids. Germline V gives CDR1 SGHDT, CDR2 YYEEEE. The CDR3, as DNA: TGTGCCAGCAGCTTGGGACCCCTAGAATACGAGCAGTACTTC. Protein: CASSLGPLEYEQYF.

The V gene is TRBV28, the J gene TRBJ1-2; perhaps TRBD1 as D (6 bases). Germline V CDR1 and CDR2: MDHEN, SYDVKM. CDR3 length: 15 residues. Trimming took off 4 bases at V and 4 bases at J, with 16 bases between the two ends. The CDR3 DNA reads TGTGCCAGCAGTTCTGTGGGACAAACTATCTATGGCTACACCTTC. Encoded protein: CASSSVGQTIYGYTF.

This clone was counted at least ten times. The chain joins TRBV28 to TRBJ2-7; weak D call: TRBD2 (5 bases). Germline CDR1 reads MDHEN; CDR2 reads SYDVKM. CDR3 length equals 13 residues. Trimming stripped 10 bases from V and 9 bases from J, with 22 bases between. The CDR3 is CATGSPGISGQYF. Written as DNA, the CDR3 is TGTGCCACCGGTTCCCCGGGTATCAGCGGGCAGTACTTC.